This passage covers 27 T cell receptor beta chains from one sample sequenced in a study of cytomegalovirus exposure and HLA in healthy donors. This PCR relied on a set of 60 Vbeta primers and 13 Jbeta primers. Clones were read by immunoSEQ multiplex PCR, and TCRdb kept only the in-frame ones, dropping some. The sample holds roughly 230,000 clones, roughly 91% seen once. The sequenced sample consisted of PBMCs. The source is a girl aged 2 to 9 in good health and CMV-seronegative.

This rearrangement joins TRBV7-9 to TRBJ1-4, with D perhaps matching TRBD1 (6 bases). The CDR3 extends over 15 amino acids. The germline V and J ends were trimmed by 5 bases and 3 bases, with 13 bases remaining between them. Germline CDR1 reads SEHNR; CDR2 reads FQNEAQ (reference sequence). Here the CDR3 DNA reads TGTGCCAGCAGCCCCAGTGGGGGCCCTAATGAAAAACTGTTTTTT. Its protein product is CASSPSGGPNEKLFF.

The chain employs TRBV29-1 and TRBJ1-2; D not certain. In germline, CDR1 is SQVTM, CDR2 ANQGSEA. The CDR3 consists of 20 residues. Trimming pared 0 bases from V and 0 bases from J, leaving 26 bases between. CDR3 loop: CSVEDPLPEQPLATNYGYTF. The DNA of the CDR3 is TGCAGCGTTGAAGATCCCCTGCCGGAGCAGCCACTGGCGACTAACTATGGCTACACCTTC.

The chain joins TRBV25-1 to TRBJ1-2; D is undetermined. CDR1 MGHDK and CDR2 SYGVNS come from the germline V gene. The CDR3 is 12 residues long. Trimming stripped 6 bases from V and 3 bases from J, with 8 bases between. The CDR3 is CASSTGYYGYTF. The CDR3 DNA reads TGTGCCAGCAGCACGGGGTACTATGGCTACACCTTC.

In this sample, this clone turned up once. In nucleotides, the CDR3 is TGTGCCAGCAGCCAAGAGCCGGGACTGTCAGCCAAAAACATTCAGTACTTC. Protein product: CASSQEPGLSAKNIQYF. V usage is TRBV4-2 and J usage is TRBJ2-4, with D maybe TRBD2 (6 bases). Germline V CDR1 and CDR2: LGHNA, YNFKEQ. CDR3 size: 17 residues. V was cut by 0 bases and J by 0 bases, with 12 bases left in between.

This clone was seen only once. V and J are TRBV28 and TRBJ1-2, with 7 bases that match TRBD1. J was trimmed by 4 bases and V by 2 bases; bases with no gene match: 4. Germline V gene sequence: CDR1 MDHEN, CDR2 SYDVKM. The CDR3 totals 14 residues. CDR3 region: CASSLRDRPYGYTF. CDR3 sequence (DNA): TGTGCCAGCAGTTTACGGGACAGACCCTATGGCTACACCTTC.

The chain joins TRBV9 to TRBJ2-3; TRBD2 aligns across 8 bases. Trimming cost V 1 base and J 3 bases; bases outside gene matches: 19. Germline V gene sequence: CDR1 SGDLS, CDR2 YYNGEE. This CDR3 comprises 20 residues. CDR3: CASSVRAGGGGPIKTDTQYF. The CDR3, as DNA: TGTGCCAGCAGCGTACGTGCCGGAGGCGGGGGGCCGATTAAGACAGATACGCAGTATTTT. Complete variable domain (other parts from reference TRBV9 and TRBJ2-3): DSGVTQTPKHLITATGQRVTLRCSPRSGDLSVYWYQQSLDQGLQFLIQYYNGEERAKGNILERFSAQQFPDLHSELNLSSLELGDSALYFCASSVRAGGGGPIKTDTQYFGPGTRLTVL.

Comment on this clone: At the DNA level, this CDR3 is encoded by other sequences in the same sample as well. V and J are TRBV9 and TRBJ1-3; D possibly corresponds to TRBD1 (5 bases). The length of the CDR3 is 15 residues. V was cut by 0 bases and J by 0 bases, with 7 bases left in between. Germline CDR1 and CDR2: SGDLS and YYNGEE. The CDR3 protein is CASSVGGVSGNTIYF. CDR3 nucleotide sequence: TGTGCCAGCAGCGTAGGGGGGGTCTCTGGAAACACCATATATTTT. Full variable domain (rest looked up from reference TRBV9 and TRBJ1-3): DSGVTQTPKHLITATGQRVTLRCSPRSGDLSVYWYQQSLDQGLQFLIQYYNGEERAKGNILERFSAQQFPDLHSELNLSSLELGDSALYFCASSVGGVSGNTIYFGEGSWLTVV.

This chain uses TRBV7-9 with TRBJ2-7, with 13 bases aligning to TRBD2. In germline, CDR1 is SEHNR, CDR2 FQNEAQ (reference sequence). V dropped 5 bases and J dropped 2; count of bases not matched to a gene: 15. The CDR3 consists of 19 residues. CDR3 DNA sequence: TGTGCCAGCAGCCCCCCCCCGTCGGGACTAGCGGGGCCCACCTACGAGCAGTACTTC. Its translation: CASSPPPSGLAGPTYEQYF.

The chain recombines TRBV5-1 with TRBJ2-5; TRBD1 is a possible D gene (5 bases). With 0 bases removed from V and 2 bases from J, the gap between germline ends came to 8 bases. The CDR3 sequence is 14 residues long. Germline values: CDR1 SGHRS, CDR2 YFSETQ. CDR3 residues: CASSLASGQETQYF. CDR3 coding DNA: TGCGCCAGCAGCTTGGCCTCAGGGCAAGAGACCCAGTACTTC.

The V gene is TRBV19, the J gene TRBJ1-5; D may be TRBD1 (6 bases). V lost 5 bases and J lost 0, with 14 bases in between. The CDR3 runs to 16 residues. The V gene's germline CDR1 is LNHDA and CDR2 SQIVND (reference sequence). The CDR3 is CASSWEGHISNQPQHF. DNA for the CDR3: TGTGCCAGTAGTTGGGAGGGACATATTAGCAATCAGCCCCAGCATTTT.

About this clone itself: Other nucleotide sequences from this sample produce the same CDR3. The chain recombines TRBV25-1 with TRBJ1-1, with 10 nucleotides matching TRBD1. The V gene end was trimmed by 6 bases and the J gene end by 5 bases; junction bases not matched to a gene: 3. CDR3 length equals 13 residues. Germline lookup yields CDR1 MGHDK and CDR2 SYGVNS. The CDR3 region has the DNA TGTGCCAGCAGGGACAGGGGGGGGACTGAAGCTTTCTTT. The encoded protein is CASRDRGGTEAFF.

This chain uses TRBV6-1 with TRBJ1-2, with TRBD1 matching over 8 bases. This CDR3 contains 16 residues. Germline V gene lookup returns CDR1 MNHNS and CDR2 SASEGT. V shed 1 base and J 7 bases; nucleotides not matched to a gene: 11. Here the CDR3 reads CASSEETGGGRGGYTF. In nucleotides, the CDR3 is TGTGCCAGCAGTGAAGAAACAGGGGGGGGACGTGGTGGCTACACCTTC.

The chain is built from TRBV28 and TRBJ2-7; 8 nucleotides match TRBD1. The CDR3 is 15 amino acids. Germline loops: CDR1 MDHEN, CDR2 SYDVKM. J was trimmed by 1 base and V by 7 bases; bases with no gene match: 9. The CDR3 sequence is CASTLDRGPSYEQYF. For the CDR3, the DNA is TGTGCCAGCACCCTAGACAGGGGCCCATCCTACGAGCAGTACTTC.

The rearrangement links TRBV19 to TRBJ1-2; D is perhaps TRBD1 (5 bases). Looked up from germline, CDR1 is LNHDA and CDR2 is SQIVND (reference sequence). This CDR3 has 13 residues. Trimming removed 5 bases at V and 2 bases at J, with 9 bases between. This CDR3 reads CASSSTENYGYTF. The CDR3 DNA is TGTGCCAGTAGTTCGACAGAGAACTATGGCTACACCTTC.

The chain links TRBV4-1 to TRBJ2-1, with TRBD2 matching over 8 bases. The CDR3 is made up of 17 amino acids. Germline CDR1 MGHRA, CDR2 YSYEKL. V gave up 0 bases and J gave up 7 bases; unmatched junction bases: 11. This CDR3 is CASSQDLGTRAYNEQFF. CDR3 in DNA: TGCGCCAGCAGCCAAGATCTTGGGACTAGGGCATATAATGAGCAGTTCTTC.

This clone occurred once. The chain joins TRBV2 to TRBJ1-4; 7 positions match TRBD1. Germline lookup yields CDR1 SNHLY and CDR2 FYNNEI. This CDR3 is built from 15 residues. V lost 8 bases, J lost 0 bases, and 6 bases stayed unmatched. The CDR3 spells CASDRDSATNEKLFF. CDR3 nucleotide sequence: TGTGCCAGCGACCGGGACAGTGCAACTAATGAAAAACTGTTTTTT.

The V gene is TRBV30, the J gene TRBJ1-2; 7 bases map to TRBD1. With 1 base clipped from V and 7 bases from J, the junction kept 9 bases outside the gene matches. Per germline, CDR1 GTSNPN and CDR2 SVGIG (reference sequence). This CDR3 region has 14 residues. CDR3 coding DNA: TGTGCCTGGAGTGCATCGACAGGGCCGAGTGGCTACACCTTC. Translation gives CAWSASTGPSGYTF.

This chain links TRBV2 with TRBJ1-5; 7 nucleotides line up with TRBD1. CDR1 and CDR2 from the germline V gene are SNHLY and FYNNEI. V was pared by 4 bases and J by 2 bases, with 5 bases of the junction left unmatched. CDR3 size: 15 residues. Written as DNA, the CDR3 is TGTGCCAGCAGTGTCGAAGGGACAGGCAATCAGCCCCAGCATTTT. This codes for CASSVEGTGNQPQHF.

The rearrangement links TRBV27 to TRBJ1-2; 8 bases are a match to TRBD1. The trim removed 1 base at V and 7 bases at J, leaving 14 bases unmatched. The V gene's germline CDR1 is MNHEY and CDR2 SMNVEV (reference sequence). CDR3 size: 17 residues. The CDR3 is CASSLYLTGQGRGGYTF. The DNA of the CDR3 is TGTGCCAGCAGTTTATATCTTACCGGACAGGGCCGTGGTGGCTACACCTTC.

The chain carries TRBV7-8 and TRBJ2-5, with a possible D match to TRBD2 (5 bases). Germline loops: CDR1 SGHVS, CDR2 FQNEAQ. The V end was cut by 5 bases, the J end by 5 bases, with 21 bases between. This CDR3 contains 16 residues. As DNA, the CDR3 is TGTGCCAGCAGCCTGGGATGGCTAGCTGTGGAGGAGACCCAGTACTTC. Residues: CASSLGWLAVEETQYF.

V gene TRBV4-1 combines with J gene TRBJ1-1, with a tentative D call TRBD1 (5 bases). Trimming pared 4 bases from V and 5 bases from J, leaving 17 bases between. Germline V gene lookup returns CDR1 MGHRA and CDR2 YSYEKL. This CDR3 has 15 residues. CDR3 protein: CASSPDGEGLTEAFF. CDR3 coding DNA: TGCGCCAGCAGCCCCGATGGGGAGGGGCTAACTGAAGCTTTCTTT.

The chain employs TRBV10-3 and TRBJ1-1; 9 bases map to TRBD1. CDR1 is ENHRY and CDR2 is SYGVKD in the germline V gene. The J segment lost 7 bases and the V segment lost 3 bases, leaving 9 bases of the junction unmatched. The CDR3 has 15 residues. The CDR3 sequence: CAISEPRDRDGEAFF. The CDR3 DNA reads TGTGCCATCAGTGAACCCCGGGACAGGGACGGTGAAGCTTTCTTT.

This clone was observed a single time. The chain carries TRBV4-1 and TRBJ2-3; D is possibly TRBD1 (6 bases). CDR3 length: 15 residues. Germline V CDR1 and CDR2: MGHRA, YSYEKL. V gave up 2 bases and J gave up 2 bases, with 11 bases separating them. DNA of the CDR3: TGCGCCAGCAGCCAACCCGACAGGAACACAGATACGCAGTATTTT. Amino acid sequence: CASSQPDRNTDTQYF.

In DNA form, the CDR3 reads TGTGCCAGCAGCCTAAGAATTGACAGGGGGTTGACACCCCTCCACTTT. Translating gives CASSLRIDRGLTPLHF. This sequence joins TRBV13 and TRBJ1-6; 9 bases are shared with TRBD1. The J segment lost 11 bases and the V segment lost 5 bases, leaving 13 bases of the junction unmatched. The CDR3 totals 16 residues. Per germline, CDR1 PRHDT and CDR2 FYEKMQ (reference sequence).

V usage is TRBV20-1 and J usage is TRBJ2-3, with D possibly TRBD2 on 7 matching bases. CDR1 is DFQATT, CDR2 SNEGSKA, per germline (reference sequence). Trimming removed 7 bases at V and 5 bases at J, with 10 bases between. The CDR3 spans 11 residues. CDR3 nucleotides: TGCAGTGAGGGGGGGGGAGATACGCAGTATTTT. Amino acid sequence: CSEGGGDTQYF.

J is TRBJ1-1 and V is TRBV27, with TRBD1 matching 8 bases. CDR3 length: 13 residues. Germline-derived CDR1 and CDR2 are MNHEY and SMNVEV (reference sequence). V was pared by 5 bases and J by 7 bases, with 6 bases of the junction left unmatched. CDR3: CASSLDRGDEAFF. CDR3 nucleotide sequence: TGTGCCAGCAGTCTCGACAGGGGCGATGAAGCTTTCTTT.

Only one count was recorded for this clone. This chain uses TRBV7-9 with TRBJ2-7, with D possibly matching TRBD2 (5 bases). The CDR3 has 16 amino acids. Germline CDR1 SEHNR, CDR2 FQNEAQ (reference sequence). V was cut by 0 bases and J by 0 bases, with 12 bases left in between. CDR3 sequence reads: CASSLAGGQSSYEQYF. CDR3 sequence (DNA): TGTGCCAGCAGCTTAGCGGGCGGGCAAAGCTCCTACGAGCAGTACTTC.